Sequencing of this T cell receptor (beta chain) was carried out in a study of cytomegalovirus exposure and HLA in healthy donors. Study results and limitations: The authors judged a highly shared variant cluster likely a sequencing artifact.

A word on this clone: Its target is not known.

13 Jbeta primers and 60 Vbeta primers were used for the PCR. Method: immunoSEQ multiplex PCR; TCRdb's copy keeps in-frame clones and lacks some. This table holds around 88,000 clones, roughly 70% found once. This receptor was obtained from a male donor in good health and CMV-seronegative. Sequencing was performed on PBMCs.

The CDR3: CASSYMYNYGYTF. As DNA, the CDR3 is TGTGCCAGCAGTTATATGTATAACTATGGCTACACCTTC. The chain is built from TRBV6-5 and TRBJ1-2; D ambiguous. Looked up from germline, CDR1 is MNHEY and CDR2 is SVGAGI. CDR3 length: 13 residues. Trimming stripped 3 bases from V and 1 base from J, with 6 bases between.